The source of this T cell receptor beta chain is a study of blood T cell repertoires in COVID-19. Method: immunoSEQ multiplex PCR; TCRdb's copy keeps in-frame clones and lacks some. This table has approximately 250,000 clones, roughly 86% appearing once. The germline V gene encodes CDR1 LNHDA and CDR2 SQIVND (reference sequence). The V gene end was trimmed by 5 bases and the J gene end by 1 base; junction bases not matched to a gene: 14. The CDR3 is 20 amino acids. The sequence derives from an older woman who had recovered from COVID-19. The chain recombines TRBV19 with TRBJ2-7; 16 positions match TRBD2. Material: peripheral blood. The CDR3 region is CASSSRGTSGGAGGSYEQYF. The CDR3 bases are TGTGCCAGTAGTTCCCGGGGGACTAGCGGGGGGGCCGGCGGGTCCTACGAGCAGTACTTC.